Shown below are 25 T cell receptor beta chains from a single sample sequenced in a study of CD8+CD57+ T cells in acquired aplastic anemia. Researchers used genomic DNA as the template to profile TCR beta VDJ and CDR3. MiXCR, applied by TCRdb to the reads, yields one record per CDR3 protein. In the table there are some 170,000 distinct CDR3 sequences, roughly 40% of which are singletons. Source material: sorted CD4+, CD8+, or CD8+CD57+ T cells (not recorded which) from PBMCs. The receptors originated from a human donor in good health.

This clonotype was seen a single time. The rearrangement uses TRBV20-1 and TRBJ2-7; 7 bases agree with TRBD1. V dropped 1 base and J dropped 6; count of bases not matched to a gene: 9. The germline V gene has CDR1 DFQATT and CDR2 SNEGSKA (reference sequence). This CDR3 is 14 amino acids long. The CDR3 sequence is CSARGRQGVGEQYF. The CDR3 coding sequence is TGCAGTGCTAGAGGCAGACAGGGCGTCGGCGAGCAGTACTTC.

This clonotype showed up many times. The gene calls are TRBV12-3 or TRBV12-4 and TRBJ1-1, with D unclear. This CDR3 is built from 12 residues. V was shortened by 3 bases and J by 1 base, with 3 bases between the two germline ends. The CDR3 DNA sequence: TGTGCCAGCAGTTTCTGGAACACTGAAGCTTTCTTT. Its protein is CASSFWNTEAFF.

This clonotype has just one count. The V call is TRBV15, the J call TRBJ1-2; the D is unclear. CDR1 is LNHNV and CDR2 is YYDKDF in the germline V gene (reference sequence). V lost 0 bases, J lost 12 bases, and 11 bases lay in between. There are 12 residues in the CDR3. CDR3 sequence (DNA): TGTGCCACCAGCAGAGATTTTGTAAACGACACCTTC. This sequence encodes CATSRDFVNDTF.

CDR3 in DNA: TGTGCCAGCAGGTGGGGCCCAGATACGCAGTATTTT. Protein sequence: CASRWGPDTQYF. The V call is TRBV27, the J call TRBJ2-3, with a possible D match to TRBD1 (5 bases). CDR1 is MNHEY, CDR2 SMNVEV, per germline (reference sequence). This CDR3 is 12 amino acids long. The V end was cut by 6 bases, the J end by 4 bases, with 8 bases between.

V and J are TRBV20-1 and TRBJ1-5; no reliable D call. There are 15 residues in the CDR3. With 1 base removed from V and 1 base from J, the gap between germline ends came to 11 bases. Germline CDR1 reads DFQATT; CDR2 reads SNEGSKA (reference sequence). The CDR3 reads CSARVGVASNQPQHF. DNA for the CDR3: TGCAGTGCTAGAGTAGGAGTGGCAAGCAATCAGCCCCAGCATTTT.

This clonotype was recorded at least ten times. The chain has TRBV5-5 and TRBJ1-4, with D unresolved. Germline values: CDR1 SGHKS, CDR2 YYEKEE (reference sequence). CDR3 length equals 14 residues. Trimming shortened V by 1 base and J by 8 bases, and 12 bases separated the two germline ends. The CDR3 here is CASSLNSGLEKLFF. The CDR3, as DNA: TGTGCCAGCAGCTTGAACTCCGGGCTAGAAAAACTGTTTTTT.

This clonotype showed up many times. The V gene is TRBV24-1, the J gene TRBJ2-3; 10 bases agree with TRBD2. Germline values: CDR1 KGHDR, CDR2 SFDVKD. J gave up 3 bases and V 7 bases, and 3 bases lay outside the gene matches. The CDR3 runs 14 residues. Here the CDR3 reads CATSRTSGTDTQYF. In DNA, the CDR3 is TGTGCCACCAGCCGGACTAGCGGAACAGATACGCAGTATTTT.

This clonotype was seen ten or more times. This chain links TRBV7-3 with TRBJ1-3; 9 nucleotides match TRBD1. The CDR3 sequence is 16 residues long. Germline lookup yields CDR1 SGHTA and CDR2 FQGTGA. J lost 1 base, V lost 5 bases, and 6 bases had no gene match. The chain's CDR3 is CASSPTGQGSGNTIYF. CDR3 bases: TGTGCCAGCAGCCCAACGGGACAGGGTTCTGGAAACACCATATATTTT.

This clonotype has ten or more counts. V and J are TRBV20-1 and TRBJ2-1, with D possibly being TRBD1 (6 bases). Germline V lookup: CDR1 DFQATT, CDR2 SNEGSKA (reference sequence). The CDR3 sequence is 17 residues long. V was pared by 0 bases and J by 0 bases, with 15 bases between. The CDR3 loop reads CSARDTTGRISYNEQFF. The CDR3 DNA follows: TGCAGTGCTAGAGATACCACAGGGAGAATCTCCTACAATGAGCAGTTCTTC.

This clonotype occurred many times. The rearrangement links TRBV20-1 to TRBJ1-4, with D perhaps TRBD1 (6 bases). This CDR3 has 14 residues. Deletions cut 0 bases from V and 7 bases from J, with 12 bases between. Germline lookup yields CDR1 DFQATT and CDR2 SNEGSKA (reference sequence). The CDR3 loop reads CSARDVRGTEKLFF. CDR3 bases: TGCAGTGCTAGAGATGTCAGGGGTACTGAAAAACTGTTTTTT.

This clonotype was seen at least ten times. The chain couples TRBV7-3 to TRBJ2-7; D call uncertain. The CDR3 length is 13 residues. Germline-derived CDR1 and CDR2 are SGHTA and FQGTGA. The V end was cut by 0 bases, the J end by 4 bases, with 7 bases between. CDR3 loop: CASSLTRDYEQYF. The CDR3 DNA sequence: TGTGCCAGCAGCTTAACCCGCGATTACGAGCAGTACTTC.

This chain uses TRBV7-8 with TRBJ1-6, with D tentatively TRBD1 (5 bases). This CDR3 spans 15 amino acids. The V gene's germline CDR1 is SGHVS and CDR2 FQNEAQ. V was cut by 0 bases and J by 10 bases, with 13 bases left in between. As DNA, the CDR3 is TGTGCCAGCAGCTTAGCTGGGGACTGGGGCTCACCCCTCCACTTT. It is translated as CASSLAGDWGSPLHF.

This clonotype showed up many times. The chain is built from TRBV7-9 and TRBJ1-6, with 10 bases identical to TRBD1. The CDR3 contains 15 residues. Per the germline V gene, CDR1 is SEHNR and CDR2 is FQNEAQ (reference sequence). Losses at the gene ends were 5 bases for V and 13 bases for J; bases not matched to a gene: 11. The CDR3 spells CASSNKTGGYSPLHF. The CDR3 DNA reads TGTGCCAGCAGCAACAAGACAGGGGGCTATAGCCCCCTCCACTTT.

The chain recombines TRBV20-1 with TRBJ1-3, with TRBD1 identical over 8 bases. V gave up 1 base and J gave up 4 bases; unmatched junction bases: 3. The CDR3 has 14 amino acids. The germline gives CDR1 DFQATT, CDR2 SNEGSKA (reference sequence). DNA for the CDR3: TGCAGTGCTAGAGGGACAGGGAGAGGAAACACCATATATTTT. Translating it yields CSARGTGRGNTIYF.

This clonotype was seen ten or more times. The V and J genes are TRBV2 and TRBJ2-1; perhaps TRBD2 as D (6 bases). Deletions cut 4 bases from V and 7 bases from J, with 17 bases between. This CDR3 has 15 residues. The V gene's germline CDR1 is SNHLY and CDR2 FYNNEI. This CDR3 is CASSAGWLARNEQFF. The CDR3 region has the DNA TGTGCCAGCAGTGCGGGTTGGCTAGCGAGAAATGAGCAGTTCTTC.

This clonotype was counted between two and nine times. The rearrangement uses TRBV7-2 and TRBJ2-7; possibly TRBD2 for D (6 bases). With 4 bases removed from V and 6 bases from J, the gap between germline ends came to 13 bases. The CDR3 covers 13 residues. Per germline, CDR1 SGHTA and CDR2 FQGNSA. The CDR3 nucleotides read TGTGCCAGCAGCTCTCGACGGGGGACCGAGCAGTACTTC. This sequence encodes CASSSRRGTEQYF.

The chain combines TRBV10-3 with TRBJ1-4, with 7 bases aligning to TRBD1. The junction had 6 bases not matched to a gene; V was cut back by 8 bases and J by 12 bases. Germline CDR1 and CDR2: ENHRY and SYGVKD. The CDR3 is 11 residues long. In nucleotides, the CDR3 is TGTGCCATCGGCACAGGGGCAGAACTGTTTTTT. The encoded protein is CAIGTGAELFF.

In regard to this clonotype: A much larger clone sits a single nucleotide away, making a read error possible. As the CDR3 is not closed by the conserved phenylalanine or tryptophan, this likely results from a read error. The chain carries TRBV5-5 and TRBJ2-2, with TRBD2 matching 7 bases. J was trimmed by 10 bases and V by 0 bases; bases with no gene match: 6. The CDR3 spans 14 residues. The germline CDR1 and CDR2 sequences are SGHKS and YYEKEE (reference sequence). For the CDR3, the DNA is TGTGCCAGCAGCTTGGTGCTAGCGGCCGAGGAGCTGTTTTTA. Its protein product is CASSLVLAAEELFL.

On this clonotype itself: At one of its ends the junction is not consistent with the germline gene, which may arise from a read error. The V and J genes are TRBV10-2 and TRBJ1-1; weak D call: TRBD1 (6 bases). The germline gives CDR1 WSHSY, CDR2 SAAADI. This CDR3 has 16 residues. The CDR3 DNA follows: TGCGCCAGCAGTGACCCAGGGGCGGGGATGAACACTGAAGCTTTTTTT. This gives the protein CASSDPGAGMNTEAFF.

This clonotype was picked up many times. The CDR3 bases are TGCGCCAGCAGCTCAGGAGGACGCACAGATACGCAGTATTTT. Translation gives CASSSGGRTDTQYF. The V call is TRBV5-1, the J call TRBJ2-3, with D maybe TRBD2 (5 bases). Looked up from germline, CDR1 is SGHRS and CDR2 is YFSETQ. V shed 3 bases and J shed 1 base, with 9 bases lying between them. This CDR3 spans 14 amino acids.

CDR3 coding DNA: TGTGCCAGCAGCCCCCCCCGAGCAGGTGTTGGCGAGCAGTACTTC. It codes for CASSPPRAGVGEQYF. The chain recombines TRBV7-9 with TRBJ2-7, with unresolved D. V was shortened by 5 bases and J by 6 bases, with 20 bases between the two germline ends. Germline loops: CDR1 SEHNR, CDR2 FQNEAQ (reference sequence). The length of the CDR3 is 15 residues.

Notes on this clonotype: The junction and the germline gene differ at one end; a read error may be behind it. This rearrangement joins TRBV20-1 to TRBJ1-2; D not resolved. The CDR3 has 11 residues. Per germline, CDR1 DFQATT and CDR2 SNEGSKA (reference sequence). The CDR3 reads CSASSGYSYIF. As DNA, the CDR3 is TGCAGTGCTAGTTCGGGCTATAGCTACATCTTC.

To note about this clonotype: The germline gene is not matched at one end of the junction; a read error may be the cause. V and J are TRBV14 and TRBJ2-7; D is tentatively TRBD1 or TRBD2 (5 bases each). CDR3 length equals 17 residues. Germline V CDR1 and CDR2: SGHDN, FVKESK. As DNA, the CDR3 is TGTGCCAGCAGCCTCAAACCCGGGACCCACAGCTCCTACGAGCGGTACTTC. This sequence encodes CASSLKPGTHSSYERYF.

This clonotype was seen repeatedly, ten times or more. The V and J genes are TRBV7-3 and TRBJ2-2; TRBD1 matches 8 bases. Germline V gives CDR1 SGHTA, CDR2 FQGTGA. CDR3 length: 15 amino acids. Unmatched junction bases numbered 5, after V lost 2 bases and J lost 6 bases. As DNA, the CDR3 is TGTGCCAGCAGCTTATCGGACAGGGCGGCCGGGGAGCTGTTTTTT. Translating it yields CASSLSDRAAGELFF.

The rearrangement links TRBV29-1 to TRBJ2-2; unclear D gene. V was shortened by 7 bases and J by 1 base, with 13 bases between the two germline ends. Per the germline V gene, CDR1 is SQVTM and CDR2 is ANQGSEA. The CDR3 runs to 14 residues. DNA of the CDR3: TGCAGCGCCCAACCTTTTATGAACACCGGGGAGCTGTTTTTT. This gives the protein CSAQPFMNTGELFF.